What follows is one TCR beta chain and its context. Unique molecular identifiers tagged the TCRbeta library. Using its own MiXCR run on the PCR reads, TCRdb lists one record per CDR3 protein. Of more than 450,000 distinct CDR3 sequences listed, roughly 18% are singletons. The data stem from a study of T-cell reconstitution after alpha-beta-depleted transplantation in children. The germline gives CDR1 ENHRY, CDR2 SYGVKD. The CDR3 spans 14 residues. V shed 10 bases and J shed 4 bases, with 17 bases lying between them. This clonotype was sampled from a human donor who donated a stem cell graft to a child with acute lymphoblastic leukemia. This sample comprised PBMCs from the stem cell graft donor, obtained from the stem cell graft. The chain has TRBV10-3 and TRBJ1-5; D not certain. CDR3 bases: TGTGCCACCAGCATGGACTCGCATAATCAGCCCCAGCATTTT. Its protein product is CATSMDSHNQPQHF.